This note documents a single TCR beta chain sequence. The specificity of this receptor is unknown. Base qualities are not provided; no much larger clone lies one nucleotide away. The sample is drawn from a study of T cell responses to AZD1222 COVID-19 vaccine (dated by TCRdb to about 2021). Background for the entire study: AZD1222 recipients given second doses at about 4 weeks or at about 12 weeks were pooled, since spike-specific TCR depth and breadth were not found to differ between the two schedules. TCR sequencing was performed for roughly 250 trial participants, of whom about 200 were given two doses of AZD1222 and approximately 26 were given two doses of MenACWY control vaccine. Enrollment into the trials was organized by age into subgroups of 18-55, 56-69 and 70-plus years, and those subgroups contained approximately 150, 30 and 60 TCR-sequenced participants, respectively. Paper-wide results and their limitations: Vaccine-associated CD4 TCRs spanned the whole spike protein, with dominant responses in regions 160-218 and 743-854. Conclusions about previously exposed vaccinees were limited because only a handful of AZD1222 recipients were SARS-CoV-2 seropositive at baseline. Because no day 14 peak-response samples were available, the repertoires could be characterized only after the peak T cell response. Most participants were white British and females outnumbered males, and the authors suggested that clonal diversity may have been underestimated. Epitopes outside the regions mutated in the B.1.351 and B.1.1.7 variants were reportedly recognized by nearly half of the unique spike-specific TCRs. Spike-specific TCR breadth and depth rose significantly after two AZD1222 doses compared with day 0 and with MenACWY recipients. In the small 56-69-year group, the increase in depth fell short of significance, most likely because of low power.

V lost 6 bases and J lost 5 bases, and the count of bases not matched to a germline gene is 5. The CDR3 has 13 amino acids, counting the end cysteine and phenylalanine. The only DNA kept is the CDR3, 39 bases in frame from the first base. The CDR3 regions of human TCRbeta chains were analyzed by immunosequencing. On the authors' methods: Repertoire TCRs were matched against a reference library of SARS-CoV-2-specific TCRs generated with the MIRA antigen-specificity platform. Breadth meant the fraction of unique TCRs that were SARS-CoV-2-associated, whereas depth meant the fraction of total T cells that were SARS-CoV-2-associated. Each spike-specific TCR was assigned to its reactive spike region and to a CD4 or CD8 class using the MIRA data. Log10-transformed breadth and depth values were compared by one-way ANOVA with Sidak's multiple comparisons tests. In its TCRdb copy, this immuneACCESS table keeps in-frame sequences only and misses some clones. Where compared with another copy, unresolved V genes explain less than half of these, and the others have no known cause. That table is the source of V, J and clone size, and D and trimming were worked out from the DNA. The sample data list 100,000 to 150,000 clones, and just over 85% of these were observed just once. The ten largest make up about 12% of the sample.

Reading the label with the study, this specimen's time point is: baseline before first vaccination. Vaccinee samples came from UK trials COV001 and COV002, including a single-blind randomized controlled phase 2/3 trial of AZD1222 (ChAdOx1 nCoV-19) in healthy adults. For TCRbeta chain sequencing, PBMC samples from trial participants were taken at day 0 and at day 28 after the second dose. This sequence originates from an adult in good health. The chain couples TRBV12-3 or TRBV12-4 to TRBJ1-1; 8 junctional bases match TRBD1. The sample in question was peripheral blood, obtained on day 0 of AZD1222 vaccination. The bases read TGTGCCAGCAGGAAACAGGGGGATACTGAAGCTTTCTTT. It translates to CASRKQGDTEAFF.